The 27 T cell receptor beta chains below all came from one sample that was sequenced in a study of cytomegalovirus exposure and HLA in healthy donors. Generated by immunoSEQ multiplex PCR, the TCRdb table keeps only in-frame clones and is missing some. The profile shows 130,000 or so clones, 89% of them singletons. Source material: PBMCs. Receptor source: a woman aged 18-29 years in good health and CMV-seronegative.

The V gene is TRBV10-3, the J gene TRBJ1-4; D is ambiguous. Germline V CDR1 and CDR2: ENHRY, SYGVKD. Between the trimmed V and J ends, which lost 0 bases and 2 bases, there was a span of 13 bases. The CDR3 spans 17 residues. The DNA of the CDR3 is TGTGCCATCAGTGAGTCTTTGGTGTTGAGGACTAATGAAAAACTGTTTTTT. It codes for CAISESLVLRTNEKLFF.

The chain links TRBV7-3 to TRBJ2-2; possibly TRBD1 for D (6 bases). The CDR3 consists of 15 residues. Trimming removed 5 bases from V and 0 bases from J, with 10 bases in between. Germline values: CDR1 SGHTA, CDR2 FQGTGA. CDR3 sequence (DNA): TGTGCCAGCAGCAGGGACATCGCGAACACCGGGGAGCTGTTTTTT. Its protein product is CASSRDIANTGELFF.

Concerning this clone itself: Just one base apart from a much larger clone, this may be a read error. The chain combines TRBV2 with TRBJ2-7, with 8 bases aligning to TRBD1. Germline V lookup: CDR1 SNHLY, CDR2 FYNNEI. The CDR3 contains 12 residues. Trimming at V came to 3 bases and at J to 5 bases, leaving 0 bases not matched to a gene. CDR3 coding DNA: TGTGCCAGCAGTGACAGGGGGCACGAGCAGTACTTC. This gives the protein CASSDRGHEQYF.

The chain uses TRBV4-1 and TRBJ2-3; 8 bases map to TRBD2. In germline, CDR1 is MGHRA, CDR2 YSYEKL. The length of the CDR3 is 15 residues. Germline trimming cut 3 bases from V and 6 bases from J; bases unmatched to any gene: 8. The DNA for the CDR3 is TGCGCCAGCAGCCACTCCGCGGGGGGTGGGGATACGCAGTATTTT. Amino acids: CASSHSAGGGDTQYF.

The genes are TRBV5-1 and TRBJ2-1; the match to TRBD1 covers 10 bases. Unmatched junction bases numbered 7, after V lost 3 bases and J lost 4 bases. CDR3 length: 16 amino acids. Germline values: CDR1 SGHRS, CDR2 YFSETQ. The CDR3 sequence: CASSYQPGQGYNEQFF. CDR3 coding DNA: TGCGCCAGCAGCTACCAACCGGGACAGGGGTACAATGAGCAGTTCTTC.

The chain combines TRBV4-2 with TRBJ2-1; 11 nucleotides match TRBD2. This CDR3 has 15 residues. The ends lost 3 bases at V and 7 bases at J; junction bases unmatched: 5. CDR1 is LGHNA and CDR2 is YNFKEQ in the germline V gene. CDR3 amino acids: CASSQASGGKNEQFF. In DNA, the CDR3 is TGTGCCAGCAGCCAGGCTAGCGGGGGGAAGAATGAGCAGTTCTTC.

The V and J genes are TRBV6-6 and TRBJ2-5; a weak D match, TRBD2 (6 bases). The germline V gene has CDR1 MNHNY and CDR2 SVGAGI (reference sequence). This CDR3 spans 14 amino acids. V lost 1 base and J lost 3, with 9 bases in between. The chain's CDR3 is CASSYWRGEETQYF. The CDR3 nucleotides read TGTGCCAGCAGTTACTGGCGGGGCGAAGAGACCCAGTACTTC.

Judged by abundance, this clone is medium-sized. The gene calls are TRBV6-4 and TRBJ2-3, with 14 nucleotides matching TRBD2. With 3 bases clipped from V and 4 bases from J, the junction kept 0 bases outside the gene matches. Germline lookup yields CDR1 MRHNA and CDR2 SNTAGT. The CDR3 covers 15 residues. CDR3 region: CASSETSGGADTQYF. DNA for the CDR3: TGTGCCAGCAGTGAGACTAGCGGGGGGGCAGATACGCAGTATTTT.

This clone came up once. V gene TRBV9 combines with J gene TRBJ2-2; the D gene is possibly TRBD2 (7 bases). Trimming pared 0 bases from V and 4 bases from J, leaving 13 bases between. The CDR3 spans 16 residues. Per the germline V gene, CDR1 is SGDLS and CDR2 is YYNGEE. CDR3 sequence: CASSVAGGAGTGELFF. CDR3 in DNA: TGTGCCAGCAGCGTAGCGGGGGGCGCGGGCACCGGGGAGCTGTTTTTT.

V is TRBV10-2 and J is TRBJ1-2; D is unclear. The germline V gene has CDR1 WSHSY and CDR2 SAAADI. The CDR3 contains 12 residues. Trimming shortened V by 10 bases and J by 4 bases, and 13 bases separated the two germline ends. The DNA for the CDR3 is TGCGCCACCGCTCCAGAGGCCTATGGCTACACCTTC. Protein sequence: CATAPEAYGYTF.

The count of this clone is one. The rearrangement uses TRBV11-2 and TRBJ2-3; D is possibly TRBD2 (5 bases). The V end was cut by 4 bases, the J end by 10 bases, with 15 bases between. This CDR3 region has 13 residues. Germline assignment: CDR1 SGHAT and CDR2 FQNNGV. CDR3 in amino acids: CASSSQGGLAQYF. CDR3 nucleotides: TGTGCCAGCAGCTCCCAAGGAGGTCTAGCGCAGTATTTT.

The J gene is TRBJ1-1, the V gene TRBV16; D remains unclear. The CDR3 is 11 residues long. The germline V gene has CDR1 KGHSY and CDR2 FQNENV. Trimming pared 2 bases from V and 8 bases from J, leaving 6 bases between. The CDR3 sequence: CASSQGLEAFF. CDR3 sequence (DNA): TGTGCCAGCAGCCAAGGGCTAGAAGCTTTCTTT.

There are a few counts of this clone. J is TRBJ1-1 and V is TRBV19; D might be TRBD1 (5 bases). The V and J ends lost 3 bases and 4 bases respectively, with 12 bases between them. This CDR3 region has 14 residues. Germline V gene lookup returns CDR1 LNHDA and CDR2 SQIVND (reference sequence). In DNA, the CDR3 is TGTGCCAGTAGTATCCTGGGGCCTCTCACTGAAGCTTTCTTT. As protein: CASSILGPLTEAFF. Full variable domain (remainder filled in from reference TRBV19 and TRBJ1-1): DGGITQSPKYLFRKEGQNVTLSCEQNLNHDAMYWYRQDPGQGLRLIYYSQIVNDFQKGDIAEGYSVSREKKESFPLTVTSAQKNPTAFYLCASSILGPLTEAFFGQGTRLTVV.

The J gene is TRBJ2-3, the V gene TRBV6-1; a possible D gene is TRBD2 (6 bases). V was shortened by 2 bases and J by 2 bases, with 17 bases between the two germline ends. Per germline, CDR1 MNHNS and CDR2 SASEGT. The CDR3 loop spans 17 amino acids. CDR3 loop: CASSEIEGGAVTDTQYF. As DNA, the CDR3 is TGTGCCAGCAGTGAAATCGAGGGCGGGGCGGTCACAGATACGCAGTATTTT.

The rearrangement uses TRBV2 and TRBJ1-1; D remains ambiguous. There are 13 residues in the CDR3. CDR1 and CDR2 (germline): SNHLY, FYNNEI. The V gene lost 1 base and the J gene lost 3 bases, with 6 bases spanning the gap. In DNA, the CDR3 is TGTGCCAGCAGTGAAGAGGGAGACACTGAAGCTTTCTTT. Residues: CASSEEGDTEAFF.

This chain connects TRBV6-6 to TRBJ1-2, with D tentatively TRBD1 (6 bases). V dropped 6 bases and J dropped 4 bases, with 12 bases sitting between them. Germline loops: CDR1 MNHNY, CDR2 SVGAGI (reference sequence). The CDR3 consists of 13 residues. The CDR3 coding sequence is TGTGCCAGCAGCCGGGACACCGCCTATGGCTACACCTTC. Its protein is CASSRDTAYGYTF.

A single count supports this clone. The gene calls are TRBV6-1 and TRBJ1-5; the match to TRBD1 covers 7 bases. The CDR3 is 15 residues long. CDR1 is MNHNS and CDR2 is SASEGT in the germline V gene. Losses at the gene ends were 3 bases for V and 7 bases for J; bases not matched to a gene: 9. The CDR3: CASSEQGVVGQPQHF. CDR3 DNA: TGTGCCAGCAGTGAGCAGGGGGTTGTGGGCCAGCCCCAGCATTTT.

The V and J genes are TRBV2 and TRBJ1-2; D gene uncertain. V lost 0 bases and J 4 bases, leaving 9 bases between the germline ends. The CDR3 consists of 14 residues. Germline V lookup: CDR1 SNHLY, CDR2 FYNNEI. The CDR3 sequence is CASSEAWEAYGYTF. The CDR3 coding sequence is TGTGCCAGCAGTGAAGCGTGGGAGGCCTATGGCTACACCTTC.

This clone was recorded once. DNA of the CDR3: TGTGCCAGCAGCTTAGTTCGGGACAGCGTCTACGAGCAGTACTTC. Its translation: CASSLVRDSVYEQYF. V gene TRBV13 combines with J gene TRBJ2-7; 7 bases map to TRBD1. CDR3 length: 15 residues. Germline V gives CDR1 PRHDT, CDR2 FYEKMQ (reference sequence). V shed 1 base, J shed 3 bases, and the junction held 6 bases outside the gene matches.

The rearrangement joins TRBV7-6 to TRBJ2-7; 7 bases fit TRBD1. The CDR3 sequence is 17 residues long. The V gene's germline CDR1 is SGHVS and CDR2 FNYEAQ. The V segment lost 3 bases and the J segment 6 bases; nucleotides outside the gene matches: 17. The CDR3, as DNA: TGTGCCAGCAGCTTTGGGGTTGGTGAGACAGGGTGGAGCGAGCAGTACTTC. Translation: CASSFGVGETGWSEQYF.

This sequence joins TRBV7-9 and TRBJ2-1, with 7 bases matching TRBD1. Trimming removed 5 bases from V and 3 bases from J; junction bases left unmatched: 7. This CDR3 comprises 15 residues. The germline CDR1 and CDR2 sequences are SEHNR and FQNEAQ (reference sequence). CDR3 loop: CASSPRDRLYNEQFF. The CDR3 DNA sequence: TGTGCCAGCAGCCCCCGGGACAGACTCTACAATGAGCAGTTCTTC.

This chain's CDR3 is CASGRAPGLDEQFF. The CDR3 nucleotides are TGTGCTAGTGGTCGGGCCCCAGGGTTGGATGAGCAGTTCTTC. This chain uses TRBV12-5 with TRBJ2-1; TRBD1 is a possible D gene (5 bases). Trimming removed 5 bases at V and 8 bases at J, with 16 bases between. CDR1 is LGHNT and CDR2 is FRNRAP in the germline V gene. The CDR3 consists of 14 residues.

The V and J genes are TRBV5-6 and TRBJ1-2; D not resolved. The CDR3 runs to 14 residues. V gave up 1 base and J gave up 3 bases, with 10 bases separating them. Germline CDR1 is SGHDT and CDR2 is YYEEEE. CDR3: CASSLKTLDYGYTF. CDR3 coding DNA: TGTGCCAGCAGCTTGAAAACTCTAGACTATGGCTACACCTTC.

This sequence joins TRBV19 and TRBJ2-7; TRBD2 might be the D (6 bases). CDR1 and CDR2 (germline): LNHDA, SQIVND (reference sequence). V was clipped by 5 bases and J by 3 bases, with 14 bases between them. The CDR3 is 14 amino acids. The CDR3 here is CASSAEQDYYEQYF. For the CDR3, the DNA is TGTGCCAGTAGTGCGGAACAGGACTACTACGAGCAGTACTTC.

This sequence joins TRBV5-6 and TRBJ1-3, with 7 bases lining up with TRBD1. This CDR3 has 17 residues. Trimming removed 4 bases from V and 2 bases from J; junction bases left unmatched: 12. Per germline, CDR1 SGHDT and CDR2 YYEEEE. This CDR3 is CASSPSWDSLTGNTIYF. The CDR3 bases are TGTGCCAGCAGCCCCTCTTGGGACAGCCTTACTGGAAACACCATATATTTT. Complete variable domain (other parts from reference TRBV5-6 and TRBJ1-3): DAGVTQSPTHLIKTRGQQVTLRCSPKSGHDTVSWYQQALGQGPQFIFQYYEEEERQRGNFPDRFSGHQFPNYSSELNVNALLLGDSALYLCASSPSWDSLTGNTIYFGEGSWLTVV.

The count of this clone is one. This rearrangement joins TRBV7-9 to TRBJ2-1; 8 bases are a match to TRBD2. V was pared by 5 bases and J by 6 bases, with 12 bases of the junction left unmatched. The germline CDR1 and CDR2 sequences are SEHNR and FQNEAQ (reference sequence). There are 16 residues in the CDR3. CDR3 in DNA: TGTGCCAGCAGCACCCCCCGCGCGGGGGGCCCCAATGAGCAGTTCTTC. Translation gives CASSTPRAGGPNEQFF.

This clone was counted once. The V and J genes are TRBV7-6 and TRBJ1-1; D perhaps matches TRBD1 (5 bases). Looked up from germline, CDR1 is SGHVS and CDR2 is FNYEAQ. This CDR3 comprises 15 residues. V lost 3 bases, J lost 3 bases, and 14 bases lay in between. Here the CDR3 reads CASSFDGGDDTEAFF. CDR3 DNA: TGTGCCAGCAGCTTCGACGGGGGTGATGACACTGAAGCTTTCTTT.